This TCR beta chain emerged from a study of identical twins. Germline CDR1 MNHNS, CDR2 SASEGT. Between the trimmed V and J ends, which lost 1 base and 5 bases, there was a span of 8 bases. The CDR3 runs 14 residues. This clonotype was counted only a few times. TCRdb re-derived calls from the 5' RACE reads in MiXCR, one entry per CDR3 protein. The sample holds hundreds of thousands of distinct CDR3 sequences; approximately 13% are singletons and the top ten take 7.2%. The same data also contributed to another study, on yellow fever vaccine responses in identical twins.

The rearrangement uses TRBV6-1 and TRBJ1-4, with D hard to call. The clonotype was recovered from a woman aged 18-30 years in good health. Material for sequencing was CD8+ T cells sorted from blood. Written as DNA, the CDR3 is TGTGCCAGCAGTGAAGTCAACCTAAATGAAAAACTGTTTTTT. It codes for CASSEVNLNEKLFF.